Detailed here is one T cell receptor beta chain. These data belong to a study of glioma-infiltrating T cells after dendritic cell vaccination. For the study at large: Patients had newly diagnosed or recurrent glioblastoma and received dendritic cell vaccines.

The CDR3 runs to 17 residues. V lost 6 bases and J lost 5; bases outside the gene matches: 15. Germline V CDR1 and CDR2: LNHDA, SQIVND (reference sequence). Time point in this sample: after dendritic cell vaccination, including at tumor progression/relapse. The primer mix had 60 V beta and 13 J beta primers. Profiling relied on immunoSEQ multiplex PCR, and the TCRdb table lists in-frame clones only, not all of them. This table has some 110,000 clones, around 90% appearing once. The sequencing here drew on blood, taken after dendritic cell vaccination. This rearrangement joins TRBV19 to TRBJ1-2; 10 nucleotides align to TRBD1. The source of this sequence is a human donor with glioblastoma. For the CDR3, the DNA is TGTGCCAGTAGCGACTCAAGGGACAGGGGCGAATTTTATGGCTACACCTTC. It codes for CASSDSRDRGEFYGYTF.